The rows below give T cell receptor beta chains drawn from one sample of a study of siplizumab effects on memory and regulatory T cells. Libraries were prepared by immunoSEQ multiplex PCR; TCRdb keeps only in-frame clonotypes and omits some of them. The data hold about 120,000 clones, with about 94% observed a single time. Sequencing input: non-Treg CD4+ T cells sorted from blood. The receptors shown here come from a human donor in good health. Each CDR3 is given with its conserved first and last residue. Each record gives: J gene, V gene, D gene, CDR3 protein. A D gene is named only where the DNA matches it firmly.

J gene: TRBJ2-3
V gene: TRBV7-6
D gene: TRBD1
CDR3 protein: CASSLDTGGSTDTQYF

J gene: TRBJ2-4
V gene: TRBV28
D gene: TRBD2
CDR3 protein: CASSREGLAKNIQYF

J gene: TRBJ2-1
V gene: TRBV5-1
D gene: -
CDR3 protein: CASSDRLGPLSEQFF

J gene: TRBJ2-5
V gene: TRBV7-2
D gene: TRBD2
CDR3 protein: CASSPYSGPFQTQYF

J gene: TRBJ2-1
V gene: TRBV23-1
D gene: -
CDR3 protein: CASSPLRGQFF

J gene: TRBJ2-7
V gene: TRBV28
D gene: -
CDR3 protein: CASSSRQARYEQYF

J gene: TRBJ2-3
V gene: TRBV10-2
D gene: TRBD2
CDR3 protein: CASRLAGGDTQYF

J gene: TRBJ2-5
V gene: TRBV27
D gene: -
CDR3 protein: CASSSWGAGQETQYF

J gene: TRBJ2-7
V gene: TRBV14
D gene: -
CDR3 protein: CASSQRTYPKEQYF

J gene: TRBJ2-3
V gene: TRBV7-2
D gene: TRBD2
CDR3 protein: CASSSLAGVDTQYF

J gene: TRBJ2-7
V gene: TRBV5-6
D gene: TRBD2
CDR3 protein: CASSAGWTGGGYEQYF

J gene: TRBJ2-3
V gene: TRBV7-9
D gene: TRBD2
CDR3 protein: CASGAGLAGTDTQYF

J gene: TRBJ2-1
V gene: TRBV29-1
D gene: TRBD2
CDR3 protein: CSVEDLAGALEKFF

J gene: TRBJ2-5
V gene: TRBV7-9
D gene: -
CDR3 protein: CASSYGGGAETQYF

J gene: TRBJ1-3
V gene: TRBV5-1
D gene: TRBD1
CDR3 protein: CASSFEQGASGNTIYF

J gene: TRBJ2-2
V gene: TRBV5-1
D gene: TRBD2
CDR3 protein: CASSFGLAGTNTGELFF

J gene: TRBJ1-2
V gene: TRBV18
D gene: -
CDR3 protein: CASSPVVGQGLNGYTF

J gene: TRBJ1-2
V gene: TRBV29-1
D gene: -
CDR3 protein: CSVVLEDYGYTF

J gene: TRBJ1-3
V gene: TRBV18
D gene: TRBD1
CDR3 protein: CASSRTTGTGNTIYF

J gene: TRBJ1-2
V gene: TRBV27
D gene: -
CDR3 protein: CASSSRRDYGYTF

J gene: TRBJ1-2
V gene: TRBV20-1
D gene: -
CDR3 protein: CSAKTRYGYTF

J gene: TRBJ2-5
V gene: TRBV20-1
D gene: -
CDR3 protein: CSASGWETQYF

J gene: TRBJ1-4
V gene: TRBV30
D gene: -
CDR3 protein: CAWCPQQAFRRKLFF

J gene: TRBJ2-5
V gene: TRBV6-1
D gene: -
CDR3 protein: CASSLGTSQETQYF

J gene: TRBJ1-3
V gene: TRBV30
D gene: -
CDR3 protein: CAWDSGSGNTIYF

J gene: TRBJ1-2
V gene: TRBV4-1
D gene: -
CDR3 protein: CASSFRPTDNYGYTF

J gene: TRBJ2-7
V gene: TRBV4-1
D gene: -
CDR3 protein: CASSQEERTRREQYF

J gene: TRBJ2-7
V gene: TRBV9
D gene: TRBD2
CDR3 protein: CASSASLAGVLNEQYF

J gene: TRBJ1-2
V gene: TRBV10-3
D gene: -
CDR3 protein: CATCSDPAYGYTF

J gene: TRBJ2-1
V gene: TRBV5-4
D gene: TRBD2
CDR3 protein: CASTGVGAGENNEQFF

J gene: TRBJ2-1
V gene: TRBV7-9
D gene: TRBD2
CDR3 protein: CASSLIAGSEQFF

J gene: TRBJ1-6
V gene: TRBV5-1
D gene: TRBD1
CDR3 protein: CASSLGDSNNSPLHF

J gene: TRBJ2-7
V gene: TRBV6-5
D gene: TRBD1
CDR3 protein: CASSRGQAAYEQYF

J gene: TRBJ1-5
V gene: TRBV5-1
D gene: -
CDR3 protein: CASRRDSNQPQHF

J gene: TRBJ1-4
V gene: TRBV9
D gene: TRBD1
CDR3 protein: CASSVYRGDNEKLFF

J gene: TRBJ2-3
V gene: TRBV12-5
D gene: TRBD2
CDR3 protein: CASGLVISGTPGAQYF

J gene: TRBJ2-1
V gene: TRBV2
D gene: -
CDR3 protein: CASMRAKGFYNEQFF

J gene: TRBJ1-5
V gene: TRBV2
D gene: -
CDR3 protein: CASSELESQPQHF

J gene: TRBJ2-3
V gene: TRBV30
D gene: -
CDR3 protein: CAWTSKGFTDTQYF

J gene: TRBJ2-1
V gene: TRBV9
D gene: TRBD2
CDR3 protein: CASSVVAGGRNEQFF

J gene: TRBJ1-5
V gene: TRBV6-1
D gene: -
CDR3 protein: CASSGGGRNQPQHF

J gene: TRBJ1-4
V gene: TRBV18
D gene: -
CDR3 protein: CASSPQGMDGGEKLFF